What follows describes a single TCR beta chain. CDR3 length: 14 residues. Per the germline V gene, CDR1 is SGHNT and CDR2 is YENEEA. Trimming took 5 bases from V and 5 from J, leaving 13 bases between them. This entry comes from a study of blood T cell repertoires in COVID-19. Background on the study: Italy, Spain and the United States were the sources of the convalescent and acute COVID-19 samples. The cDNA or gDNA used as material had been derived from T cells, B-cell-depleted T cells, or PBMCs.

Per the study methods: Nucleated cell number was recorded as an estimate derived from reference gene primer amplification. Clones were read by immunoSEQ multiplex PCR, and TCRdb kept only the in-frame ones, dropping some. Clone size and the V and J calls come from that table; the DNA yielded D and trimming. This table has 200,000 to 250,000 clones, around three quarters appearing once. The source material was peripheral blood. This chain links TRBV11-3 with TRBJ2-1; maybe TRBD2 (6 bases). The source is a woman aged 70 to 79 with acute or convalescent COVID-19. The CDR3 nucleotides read TGTGCCAGCAGCCAAGTAGGAGGGAACAATGAGCAGTTCTTC. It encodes CASSQVGGNNEQFF.